These 24 T cell receptor beta chains were sequenced from one sample in a study of T cell responses to AZD1222 COVID-19 vaccine. Only in-frame clones appear in the TCRdb table, and some are missing; sequencing was by immunoSEQ multiplex PCR. In the table there are 150,000 to 200,000 clones, 90% to 95% of which are singletons. The sample in question was peripheral blood, obtained on day 0 of AZD1222 vaccination. These TCRs come from an adult in good health.

V is TRBV30 and J is TRBJ1-4, with D tentatively TRBD1 (5 bases). V dropped 4 bases and J dropped 10 bases, with 16 bases sitting between them. CDR1 and CDR2 (germline): GTSNPN, SVGIG (reference sequence). This CDR3 has 13 residues. The CDR3 DNA reads as TGTGCCTGGAAGCCGGCCGGGACGGCAAAACTGTTTTTT. Translated: CAWKPAGTAKLFF.

The gene calls are TRBV11-2 and TRBJ1-2; 7 nucleotides agree with TRBD1. CDR1 SGHAT and CDR2 FQNNGV come from the germline V gene. With 0 bases clipped from V and 2 bases from J, the junction kept 6 bases outside the gene matches. The CDR3 has 16 amino acids. The CDR3 nucleotides read TGTGCCAGCAGCTTAGAGACCGGGACAGTCAACTATGGCTACACCTTC. It specifies CASSLETGTVNYGYTF.

This chain connects TRBV5-1 to TRBJ1-1; no clear D gene. V was clipped by 3 bases and J by 4 bases, with 13 bases between them. Germline V gene data show CDR1 as SGHRS and CDR2 as YFSETQ. The CDR3 runs to 14 residues. The DNA for the CDR3 is TGCGCCAGCAGCTGGGCCGGACGGGGCACTGAAGCTTTCTTT. Amino acids: CASSWAGRGTEAFF.

The V gene is TRBV7-9, the J gene TRBJ1-2; D may be TRBD1 (5 bases). The CDR3 contains 17 residues. Germline V gene data show CDR1 as SEHNR and CDR2 as FQNEAQ (reference sequence). V gave up 2 bases and J gave up 8 bases, with 24 bases separating them. CDR3 residues: CASSLIRDSAGRLGYTF. CDR3 DNA sequence: TGTGCCAGCAGCTTAATCCGCGATAGTGCGGGGCGCCTGGGCTACACCTTC.

CDR3 in amino acids: CASTRETAYTEAFF. In nucleotides, the CDR3 is TGTGCCAGCACCCGCGAGACTGCATACACTGAAGCTTTCTTT. The chain carries TRBV5-6 and TRBJ1-1; D gene uncertain. Trimming took 6 bases from V and 3 from J, leaving 15 bases between them. The CDR3 loop spans 14 amino acids. Germline CDR1 reads SGHDT; CDR2 reads YYEEEE.

This clone was seen a single time. This chain connects TRBV9 to TRBJ2-7; 8 nucleotides agree with TRBD1. The V segment lost 3 bases and the J segment 6 bases; nucleotides outside the gene matches: 8. Germline V CDR1 and CDR2: SGDLS, YYNGEE. The CDR3 has 14 residues. CDR3 nucleotides: TGTGCCAGCAGCGGACAGGGGTTTAATGGCGAGCAGTACTTC. Translated, it gives CASSGQGFNGEQYF.

The V call is TRBV10-2, the J call TRBJ2-5, with D perhaps matching TRBD2 (6 bases). Germline CDR1 reads WSHSY; CDR2 reads SAAADI. The V gene lost 6 bases and the J gene lost 0 bases, with 8 bases spanning the gap. This CDR3 spans 13 amino acids. Written as DNA, the CDR3 is TGCGCCAGCAGGGAGGGGAACCAAGAGACCCAGTACTTC. Its protein product is CASREGNQETQYF.

The V call is TRBV6-2 or TRBV6-3, the J call TRBJ2-4; tentative D call: TRBD2 (7 bases). The length of the CDR3 is 15 residues. Germline assignment: CDR1 MNHEY and CDR2 SVGEGT. Between the trimmed V and J ends, which lost 6 bases and 6 bases, there was a span of 18 bases. For the CDR3, the DNA is TGTGCCAGCAGCTTAGGGGGGGCCCAAATAAACATTCAGTACTTC. Its protein product is CASSLGGAQINIQYF.

This chain joins TRBV2 and TRBJ1-5; tentatively, D is TRBD1 (6 bases). Germline loops: CDR1 SNHLY, CDR2 FYNNEI. The V end lost 4 bases, the J end lost 9 bases, and 13 bases lay between the germline ends. CDR3 size: 13 residues. The CDR3 reads CASSGGQTRPQHF. CDR3 DNA sequence: TGTGCCAGCAGTGGCGGACAGACAAGGCCCCAGCATTTT.

The genes are TRBV18 and TRBJ1-2; TRBD1 matches 9 bases. This CDR3 comprises 14 residues. J gave up 4 bases and V 3 bases, and 3 bases lay outside the gene matches. Germline CDR1 is KGHSH and CDR2 is LQKENI. CDR3: CASSPGTGRYGYTF. CDR3 nucleotides: TGTGCCAGCTCACCGGGGACAGGGCGCTATGGCTACACCTTC.

This chain links TRBV6-5 with TRBJ2-2; D may correspond to TRBD1 or TRBD2 (5 bases each). V was pared by 8 bases and J by 3 bases, with 7 bases between. Germline-derived CDR1 and CDR2 are MNHEY and SVGAGI. This CDR3 has 12 residues. The chain's CDR3 is CASWGYTGELFF. The CDR3 bases are TGTGCCAGCTGGGGGTACACCGGGGAGCTGTTTTTT.

The genes are TRBV5-1 and TRBJ1-2; no definite D call. V gave up 4 bases and J gave up 8 bases, with 15 bases separating them. Germline V gives CDR1 SGHRS, CDR2 YFSETQ. The CDR3 covers 13 residues. The CDR3 coding sequence is TGCGCCAGCAGCCCCCCTAACGGGTTGGGCTACACCTTC. This sequence encodes CASSPPNGLGYTF.

The chain uses TRBV12-3 or TRBV12-4 and TRBJ1-5; D is unclear. The CDR3 loop spans 12 amino acids. The V end lost 4 bases, the J end lost 2 bases, and 3 bases lay between the germline ends. The CDR3 reads CASSYGNQPQHF. Here the CDR3 DNA reads TGTGCCAGCAGTTATGGCAATCAGCCCCAGCATTTT.

This chain joins TRBV19 and TRBJ1-4, with a weak D call TRBD1 (6 bases). Trimming stripped 3 bases from V and 6 bases from J, with 11 bases between. Germline V lookup: CDR1 LNHDA, CDR2 SQIVND (reference sequence). The CDR3 is 14 residues long. CDR3 residues: CASSIGGADEKLFF. Written as DNA, the CDR3 is TGTGCCAGTAGTATCGGGGGGGCGGATGAAAAACTGTTTTTT.

V and J are TRBV6-5 and TRBJ1-6; D uncertain. This CDR3 is built from 15 residues. The V gene's germline CDR1 is MNHEY and CDR2 SVGAGI. Between the trimmed V and J ends, which lost 2 bases and 9 bases, there was a span of 14 bases. CDR3 residues: CASSYRARSSSPLHF. In DNA form, the CDR3 reads TGTGCCAGCAGTTACAGGGCCCGGTCGAGTTCACCCCTCCACTTT.

This clone came up once. CDR3 sequence (DNA): TGTGCCAGCAGCCGTGACAGTCCCTCGGGAGATACGCAGTATTTT. Its translation is CASSRDSPSGDTQYF. This chain uses TRBV6-5 with TRBJ2-3; D perhaps matches TRBD1 (5 bases). This CDR3 is 15 amino acids long. The V end lost 6 bases, the J end lost 5 bases, and 18 bases lay between the germline ends. Germline V gives CDR1 MNHEY, CDR2 SVGAGI.

This clone occurred once. The genes are TRBV30 and TRBJ1-3; D possibly corresponds to TRBD1 (6 bases). Per the germline V gene, CDR1 is GTSNPN and CDR2 is SVGIG (reference sequence). Trimming stripped 8 bases from V and 2 bases from J, with 16 bases between. The CDR3 sequence is 14 residues long. The CDR3, as DNA: TGTGCCCACCAACGAACAGGGCCTGGAAACACCATATATTTT. It specifies CAHQRTGPGNTIYF.

The V call is TRBV15, the J call TRBJ1-2, with 10 positions matching TRBD1. Germline-derived CDR1 and CDR2 are LNHNV and YYDKDF (reference sequence). The CDR3 is made up of 14 amino acids. V lost 7 bases to trimming and J lost 2 bases; unmatched junction nucleotides: 4. CDR3 in amino acids: CATNPGQGNYGYTF. The CDR3 DNA is TGTGCCACCAACCCGGGACAGGGGAACTATGGCTACACCTTC.

This clone has just one count. The genes are TRBV12-5 and TRBJ2-1, with TRBD2 identical over 8 bases. The J segment lost 6 bases and the V segment lost 6 bases, leaving 7 bases of the junction unmatched. The germline V gene encodes CDR1 LGHNT and CDR2 FRNRAP. This CDR3 is built from 14 residues. The chain's CDR3 is CASGGREGSNEQFF. The CDR3 nucleotides read TGTGCTAGTGGAGGCCGGGAGGGAAGCAATGAGCAGTTCTTC.

The chain uses TRBV21-1 and TRBJ1-5. TRBV21-1 is an annotated pseudogene. CDR3 size: 14 residues. The CDR3 sequence is CASSPRYSNQPQHF. CDR3 sequence (DNA): TGTGCCAGCAGCCCTCGGTATAGCAATCAGCCCCAGCATTTT.

CDR3 sequence reads: CASRVLGDPSSYNSPLHF. CDR3 coding DNA: TGTGCCAGCAGAGTACTAGGGGACCCGAGCTCCTATAATTCACCCCTCCACTTT. The rearrangement joins TRBV27 to TRBJ1-6, with a possible D match to TRBD1 (5 bases). The CDR3 totals 18 residues. Between the trimmed V and J ends, which lost 6 bases and 0 bases, there was a span of 18 bases. Looked up from germline, CDR1 is MNHEY and CDR2 is SMNVEV (reference sequence).

The chain employs TRBV6-5 and TRBJ1-2; TRBD1 might be the D (6 bases). This CDR3 spans 13 amino acids. V shed 2 bases and J shed 8 bases, with 12 bases lying between them. The germline gives CDR1 MNHEY, CDR2 SVGAGI. The CDR3 nucleotides are TGTGCCAGCAGTTACGGGGACATCTTAGGCTACACCTTC. This sequence encodes CASSYGDILGYTF.

J is TRBJ2-2 and V is TRBV5-1; D gene ambiguous. Germline CDR1 and CDR2: SGHRS and YFSETQ. V shed 0 bases and J shed 6 bases, with 0 bases lying between them. The CDR3 runs to 11 residues. The CDR3 protein is CASSLAGELFF. The CDR3, as DNA: TGCGCCAGCAGCTTGGCCGGGGAGCTGTTTTTT.

This sequence joins TRBV2 and TRBJ1-1; no definite D call. The CDR3 length is 14 residues. Trimming took off 6 bases at V and 3 bases at J, with 14 bases between the two ends. CDR1 SNHLY and CDR2 FYNNEI come from the germline V gene. This chain's CDR3 is CASRESIRDTEAFF. As DNA, the CDR3 is TGTGCCAGCAGGGAAAGTATCCGGGACACTGAAGCTTTCTTT.